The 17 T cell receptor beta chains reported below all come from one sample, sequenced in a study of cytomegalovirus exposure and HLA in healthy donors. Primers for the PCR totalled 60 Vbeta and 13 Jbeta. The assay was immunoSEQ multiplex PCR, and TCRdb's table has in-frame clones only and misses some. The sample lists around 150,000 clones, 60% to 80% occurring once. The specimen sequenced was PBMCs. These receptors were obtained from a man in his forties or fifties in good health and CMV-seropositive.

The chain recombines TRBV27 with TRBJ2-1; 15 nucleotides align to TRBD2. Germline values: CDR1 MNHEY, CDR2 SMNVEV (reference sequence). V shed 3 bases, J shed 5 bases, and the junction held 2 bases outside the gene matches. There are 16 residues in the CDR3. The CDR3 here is CASSFGLAGGHNEQFF. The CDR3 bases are TGTGCCAGCAGTTTCGGACTAGCGGGGGGGCACAATGAGCAGTTCTTC.

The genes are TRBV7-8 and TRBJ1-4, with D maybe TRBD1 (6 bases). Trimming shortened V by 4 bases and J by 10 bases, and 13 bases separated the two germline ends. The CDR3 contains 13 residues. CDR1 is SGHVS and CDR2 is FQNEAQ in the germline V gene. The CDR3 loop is CASSSRDRLKLFF. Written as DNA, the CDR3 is TGTGCCAGCAGCTCCCGAGACAGGCTAAAACTGTTTTTT.

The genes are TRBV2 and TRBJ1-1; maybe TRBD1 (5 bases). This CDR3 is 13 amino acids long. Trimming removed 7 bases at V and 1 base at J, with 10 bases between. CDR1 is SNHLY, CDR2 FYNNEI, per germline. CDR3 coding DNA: TGTGCCAGCATGGGGCAGCGGAACACTGAAGCTTTCTTT. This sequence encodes CASMGQRNTEAFF.

The CDR3 DNA reads TGTGCCAGCAGCTTGGTAAGGGGGTGGGGTTGGCCTGAAGCTTTCTTT. Amino acid sequence: CASSLVRGWGWPEAFF. The rearrangement links TRBV7-6 to TRBJ1-1, with D perhaps TRBD1 (6 bases). The CDR3 sequence is 16 residues long. The V end lost 3 bases, the J end lost 6 bases, and 20 bases lay between the germline ends. CDR1 and CDR2 (germline): SGHVS, FNYEAQ.

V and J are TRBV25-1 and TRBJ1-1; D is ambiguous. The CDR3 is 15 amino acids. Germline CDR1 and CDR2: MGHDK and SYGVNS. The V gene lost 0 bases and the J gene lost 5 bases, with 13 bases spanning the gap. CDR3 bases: TGTGCCAGCAGTGAATATGGGGTCGGGATTACTGAAGCTTTCTTT. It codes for CASSEYGVGITEAFF.

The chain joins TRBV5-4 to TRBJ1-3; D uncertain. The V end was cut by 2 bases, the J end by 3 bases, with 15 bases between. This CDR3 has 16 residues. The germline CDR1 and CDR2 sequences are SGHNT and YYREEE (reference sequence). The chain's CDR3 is CASSFGGNFFGNTIYF. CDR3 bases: TGTGCCAGCAGCTTCGGCGGCAACTTTTTTGGAAACACCATATATTTT.

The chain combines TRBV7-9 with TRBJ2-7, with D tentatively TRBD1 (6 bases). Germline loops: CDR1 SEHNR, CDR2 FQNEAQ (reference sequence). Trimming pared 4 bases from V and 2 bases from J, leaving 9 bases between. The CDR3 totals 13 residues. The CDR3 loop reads CASSSGQTYEQYV. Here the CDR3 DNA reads TGTGCCAGCAGCTCCGGACAGACCTACGAGCAGTACGTC.

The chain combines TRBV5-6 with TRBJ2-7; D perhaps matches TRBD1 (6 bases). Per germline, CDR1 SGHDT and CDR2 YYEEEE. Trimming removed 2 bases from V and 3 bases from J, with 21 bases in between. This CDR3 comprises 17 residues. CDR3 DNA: TGTGCCAGCAGCTTTCCAGCTCACAGGGAAGCTTACTACGAGCAGTACTTC. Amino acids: CASSFPAHREAYYEQYF.

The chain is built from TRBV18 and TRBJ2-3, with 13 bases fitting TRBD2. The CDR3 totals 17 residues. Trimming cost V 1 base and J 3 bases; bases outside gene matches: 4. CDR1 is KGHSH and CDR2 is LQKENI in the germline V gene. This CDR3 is CASSPLRTSGGTDTQYF. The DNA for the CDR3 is TGTGCCAGCTCACCACTAAGGACTAGCGGGGGTACAGATACGCAGTATTTT. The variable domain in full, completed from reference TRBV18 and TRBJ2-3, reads NAGVMQNPRHLVRRRGQEARLRCSPMKGHSHVYWYRQLPEEGLKFMVYLQKENIIDESGMPKERFSAEFPKEGPSILRIQQVVRGDSAAYFCASSPLRTSGGTDTQYFGPGTRLTVL.

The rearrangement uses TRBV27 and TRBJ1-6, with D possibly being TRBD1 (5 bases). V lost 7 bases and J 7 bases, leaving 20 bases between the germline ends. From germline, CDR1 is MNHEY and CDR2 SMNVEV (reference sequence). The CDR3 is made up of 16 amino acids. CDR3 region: CASKGLVGRPNSPLHF. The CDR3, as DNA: TGTGCCAGCAAGGGTCTGGTGGGGCGACCAAATTCACCCCTCCACTTT.

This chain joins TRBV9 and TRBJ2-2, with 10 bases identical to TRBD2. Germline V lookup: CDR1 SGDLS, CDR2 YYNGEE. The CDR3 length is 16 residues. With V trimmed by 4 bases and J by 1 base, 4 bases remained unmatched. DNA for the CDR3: TGTGCCAGCAGCCTCCGACTAGCGGGGAACACCGGGGAGCTGTTTTTT. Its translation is CASSLRLAGNTGELFF.

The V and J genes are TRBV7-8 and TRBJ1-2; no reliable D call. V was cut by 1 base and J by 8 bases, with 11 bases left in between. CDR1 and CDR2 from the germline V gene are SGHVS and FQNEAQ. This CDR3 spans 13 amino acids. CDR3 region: CASSLGRKPGYTF. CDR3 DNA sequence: TGTGCCAGCAGCTTAGGTCGAAAGCCCGGCTACACCTTC.

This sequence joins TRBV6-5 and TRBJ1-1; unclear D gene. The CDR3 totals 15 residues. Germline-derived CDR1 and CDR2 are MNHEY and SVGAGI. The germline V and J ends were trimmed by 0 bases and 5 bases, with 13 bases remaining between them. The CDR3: CASSYSTRGYTEAFF. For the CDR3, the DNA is TGTGCCAGCAGTTACTCGACTCGGGGATATACTGAAGCTTTCTTT.

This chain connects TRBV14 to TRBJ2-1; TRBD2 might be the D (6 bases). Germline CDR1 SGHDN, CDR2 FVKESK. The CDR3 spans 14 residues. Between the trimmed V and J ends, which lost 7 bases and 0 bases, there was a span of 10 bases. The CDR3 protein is CASTGGASYNEQFF. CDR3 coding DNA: TGTGCCAGCACGGGCGGGGCCTCCTACAATGAGCAGTTCTTC.

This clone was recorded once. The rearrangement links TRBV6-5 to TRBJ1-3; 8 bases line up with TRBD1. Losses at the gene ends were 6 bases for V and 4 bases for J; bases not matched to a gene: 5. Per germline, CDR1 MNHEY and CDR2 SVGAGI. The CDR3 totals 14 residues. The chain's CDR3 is CASRTGGVGNTIYF. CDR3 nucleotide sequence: TGTGCCAGCAGAACAGGGGGAGTAGGAAACACCATATATTTT.

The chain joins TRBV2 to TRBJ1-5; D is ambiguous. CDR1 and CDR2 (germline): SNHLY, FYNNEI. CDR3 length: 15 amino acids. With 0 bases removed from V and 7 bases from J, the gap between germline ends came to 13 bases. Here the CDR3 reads CASSEASGGIQPQHF. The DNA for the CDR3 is TGTGCCAGCAGTGAAGCGAGTGGAGGGATACAGCCCCAGCATTTT.

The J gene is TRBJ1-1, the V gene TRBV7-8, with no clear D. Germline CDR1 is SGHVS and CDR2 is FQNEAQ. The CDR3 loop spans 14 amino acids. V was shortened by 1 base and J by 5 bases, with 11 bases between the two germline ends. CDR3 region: CASSLEGRRTEAFF. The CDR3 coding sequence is TGTGCCAGCAGCTTAGAGGGCAGGAGGACTGAAGCTTTCTTT. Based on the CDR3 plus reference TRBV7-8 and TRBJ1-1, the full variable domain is GAGVSQSPRYKVAKRGQDVALRCDPISGHVSLFWYQQALGQGPEFLTYFQNEAQLDKSGLPSDRFFAERPEGSVSTLKIQRTQQEDSAVYLCASSLEGRRTEAFFGQGTRLTVV.